What follows are 27 T cell receptor beta chains derived from one specimen sequenced in a study of shared clonotypes between healthy human individuals. The method was immunoSEQ multiplex PCR; TCRdb's version includes in-frame clones alone and lacks a portion of them. The top ten clones hold approximately 1.6% of a sample with around 750,000 clones, approximately 74% of them seen once. The sequenced sample was memory CD4+ T cells sorted from blood. Subset of the sample: CD45RA-negative fraction. The receptors come from a woman aged 30 to 39 in good health.

The CDR3 protein is CASSIPGFPDTQYF. As DNA, the CDR3 is TGTGCCAGTAGTATACCAGGGTTTCCAGATACGCAGTATTTT. This sequence joins TRBV19 and TRBJ2-3; the D gene is possibly TRBD1 (5 bases). Trimming took off 2 bases at V and 4 bases at J, with 10 bases between the two ends. CDR1 and CDR2 (germline): LNHDA, SQIVND (reference sequence). This CDR3 has 14 residues.

The chain employs TRBV28 and TRBJ1-2; D may be TRBD1 (6 bases). V lost 2 bases and J 7 bases, leaving 8 bases between the germline ends. CDR1 is MDHEN, CDR2 SYDVKM, per germline. CDR3 length: 12 amino acids. CDR3: CASSLGGAGYTF. For the CDR3, the DNA is TGTGCCAGCAGTTTAGGGGGGGCTGGCTACACCTTC.

This chain links TRBV2 with TRBJ1-2; TRBD1 matches 8 bases. CDR3 size: 14 residues. The J segment lost 7 bases and the V segment lost 6 bases, leaving 10 bases of the junction unmatched. The germline V gene encodes CDR1 SNHLY and CDR2 FYNNEI. CDR3 amino acids: CASSYGQGGLGYTF. As DNA, the CDR3 is TGTGCCAGCAGCTATGGACAGGGCGGTCTTGGCTACACCTTC.

This clone has only one observation. The V call is TRBV11-2, the J call TRBJ2-1, with D possibly called TRBD1 or TRBD2 (6 bases each). This CDR3 is 14 amino acids long. The ends were cut back, 5 bases at V and 2 bases at J, with 10 bases in the middle. Germline CDR1 and CDR2: SGHAT and FQNNGV. CDR3 in DNA: TGTGCCAGCAGCCAGGGGACTGCCTACAATGAGCAGTTCTTC. Amino acid sequence: CASSQGTAYNEQFF.

The genes are TRBV5-4 and TRBJ2-7; 15 nucleotides match TRBD2. CDR1 SGHNT and CDR2 YYREEE come from the germline V gene (reference sequence). The CDR3 is 18 amino acids. Losses at the gene ends were 3 bases for V and 3 bases for J; bases not matched to a gene: 10. In nucleotides, the CDR3 is TGTGCCAGCAGCTCGGGACTAGCGGGAGGCTCACCCTACTACGAGCAGTACTTC. As protein: CASSSGLAGGSPYYEQYF.

V usage is TRBV27 and J usage is TRBJ2-7; D uncertain. The germline gives CDR1 MNHEY, CDR2 SMNVEV (reference sequence). V lost 0 bases and J lost 5, with 11 bases in between. This CDR3 region has 14 residues. The chain's CDR3 is CASSLSLEAHEQYF. The DNA of the CDR3 is TGTGCCAGCAGTTTATCGTTGGAAGCCCACGAGCAGTACTTC.

This clone showed up just once. The CDR3 DNA follows: TGTGCCAGCAGTTACCTGGGGGGAAACACTGAAGCTTTCTTT. Its protein product is CASSYLGGNTEAFF. The chain combines TRBV6-6 with TRBJ1-1; D perhaps matches TRBD1 (5 bases). This CDR3 spans 14 amino acids. The V and J ends lost 2 bases and 2 bases respectively, with 9 bases between them. CDR1 MNHNY and CDR2 SVGAGI come from the germline V gene (reference sequence).

The rearrangement joins TRBV11-2 to TRBJ2-1; TRBD2 agrees at 9 bases. The CDR3 covers 17 residues. Germline lookup yields CDR1 SGHAT and CDR2 FQNNGV. Trimming cost V 7 bases and J 7 bases; bases outside gene matches: 17. Written as DNA, the CDR3 is TGTGCCAGCACCCCCTTGAAGCGGGAGGATTTTATAAATGAGCAGTTCTTC. This translates into CASTPLKREDFINEQFF.

V and J are TRBV7-7 and TRBJ2-3, with D possibly called TRBD1 or TRBD2 (5 bases each). The germline V gene encodes CDR1 SSHAT and CDR2 FNYEAQ (reference sequence). The V and J ends lost 0 bases and 7 bases respectively, with 8 bases between them. There are 13 residues in the CDR3. The CDR3: CASSLAGPNTQYF. The CDR3 DNA sequence: TGTGCCAGCAGCTTAGCGGGACCGAATACGCAGTATTTT.

V gene TRBV30 combines with J gene TRBJ2-2; D is possibly TRBD2 (6 bases). Germline CDR1 and CDR2: GTSNPN and SVGIG (reference sequence). With 4 bases removed from V and 1 base from J, the gap between germline ends came to 16 bases. The length of the CDR3 is 16 residues. For the CDR3, the DNA is TGTGCCTGGACTTTGGGCGGGACGAGGAACACCGGGGAGCTGTTTTTT. Protein: CAWTLGGTRNTGELFF.

The chain combines TRBV5-4 with TRBJ2-1; TRBD2 matches 8 bases. CDR3 length equals 15 residues. The J segment lost 9 bases and the V segment lost 0 bases, leaving 8 bases of the junction unmatched. The V gene's germline CDR1 is SGHNT and CDR2 YYREEE (reference sequence). The CDR3 spells CASSLGSGTSSEQFF. CDR3 nucleotides: TGTGCCAGCAGCTTGGGTAGCGGGACGTCCAGTGAGCAGTTCTTC.

The chain uses TRBV7-9 and TRBJ2-1; D uncertain. The CDR3 totals 11 residues. Trimming shortened V by 6 bases and J by 5 bases, and 5 bases separated the two germline ends. Germline V gene sequence: CDR1 SEHNR, CDR2 FQNEAQ (reference sequence). CDR3 sequence reads: CASSFDNEQFF. CDR3 nucleotide sequence: TGTGCCAGCAGTTTCGACAATGAGCAGTTCTTC.

The chain recombines TRBV9 with TRBJ2-1; D is undetermined. CDR3 length equals 15 residues. The V gene's germline CDR1 is SGDLS and CDR2 YYNGEE. The ends were cut back, 0 bases at V and 7 bases at J, with 14 bases in the middle. CDR3 DNA sequence: TGTGCCAGCAGCGTAGACTGGTGGTCGGAAAATGAGCAGTTCTTC. This codes for CASSVDWWSENEQFF.

V gene TRBV5-3 combines with J gene TRBJ2-5, with 11 bases that match TRBD2. TRBV5-3 is designated an ORF whose function remains uncertain. V dropped 0 bases and J dropped 2; count of bases not matched to a gene: 3. This CDR3 contains 16 residues. The CDR3 loop reads CARSLEGLAVQETQYF. Here the CDR3 DNA reads TGTGCCAGAAGCTTGGAGGGACTAGCGGTACAAGAGACCCAGTACTTC.

This clone was found a few times. The V gene is TRBV28, the J gene TRBJ2-1, with 10 positions matching TRBD2. Germline CDR1 reads MDHEN; CDR2 reads SYDVKM. The CDR3 covers 16 residues. V was clipped by 4 bases and J by 4 bases; unmatched bases: 7. Written as DNA, the CDR3 is TGTGCCAGCAGTTCCCATAGCGGGAGGATGTACAATGAGCAGTTCTTC. Translating it yields CASSSHSGRMYNEQFF.

The gene calls are TRBV5-1 and TRBJ1-2, with 7 nucleotides matching TRBD1. CDR1 is SGHRS and CDR2 is YFSETQ in the germline V gene. The junction had 14 bases not matched to a gene; V was cut back by 4 bases and J by 8 bases. The CDR3 covers 15 residues. CDR3 protein: CASSPGDRDSGGYTF. For the CDR3, the DNA is TGCGCCAGCAGCCCGGGAGACAGGGACTCAGGCGGCTACACCTTC.

J is TRBJ1-5 and V is TRBV2, with a weak D call TRBD1 (6 bases). CDR3 length: 12 residues. V lost 10 bases, J lost 3 bases, and 10 bases lay in between. Germline V gene sequence: CDR1 SNHLY, CDR2 FYNNEI. The CDR3 loop reads CATGGNNQPQHF. CDR3 sequence (DNA): TGTGCCACGGGGGGCAACAATCAGCCCCAGCATTTT.

CDR3 protein: CAWSLPGTVNEKLFF. CDR3 bases: TGTGCCTGGAGTCTCCCCGGGACAGTTAATGAAAAACTGTTTTTT. J is TRBJ1-4 and V is TRBV30; 7 bases match TRBD1. The CDR3 has 15 amino acids. The ends lost 2 bases at V and 4 bases at J; junction bases unmatched: 7. CDR1 and CDR2 from the germline V gene are GTSNPN and SVGIG (reference sequence). Combining the CDR3 with reference TRBV30 and TRBJ1-4 gives the whole variable domain SQTIHQWPATLVQPVGSPLSLECTVEGTSNPNLYWYRQAAGRGLQLLFYSVGIGQISSEVPQNLSASRPQDRQFILSSKKLLLSDSGFYLCAWSLPGTVNEKLFFGSGTQLSVL.

This clone was detected only a few times. DNA of the CDR3: TGCAGCGCATGGGACAGGGACGGGGGCGAGCAGTACTTC. It is translated as CSAWDRDGGEQYF. The chain carries TRBV29-1 and TRBJ2-7, with 9 bases matching TRBD1. CDR1 is SQVTM and CDR2 is ANQGSEA in the germline V gene. This CDR3 contains 13 residues. The junction had 10 bases not matched to a gene; V was cut back by 7 bases and J by 6 bases.

The chain couples TRBV5-4 to TRBJ1-3; tentative D call: TRBD1 (5 bases). Germline assignment: CDR1 SGHNT and CDR2 YYREEE (reference sequence). V shed 4 bases and J shed 7 bases, with 18 bases lying between them. The CDR3 is made up of 15 amino acids. CDR3 nucleotide sequence: TGTGCCAGCAGCCCCGCCGGGACCGCGATTAACACCATATATTTT. Protein product: CASSPAGTAINTIYF.

This clone was detected a few times. Other nucleotide sequences in the sample specify the same CDR3. The chain couples TRBV11-3 to TRBJ2-3; D unresolved. Trimming removed 3 bases from V and 6 bases from J, with 4 bases in between. CDR3 size: 11 residues. Germline V gene sequence: CDR1 SGHNT, CDR2 YENEEA. CDR3 DNA sequence: TGTGCCAGCAGCTTGGGGGATACGCAGTATTTT. Translated: CASSLGDTQYF.

For this clone: The same CDR3 can be traced to other DNA sequences in this sample. The chain carries TRBV5-1 and TRBJ2-7; 7 bases fit TRBD2. The germline V gene encodes CDR1 SGHRS and CDR2 YFSETQ. CDR3 length: 16 residues. V dropped 0 bases and J dropped 0; count of bases not matched to a gene: 6. CDR3 bases: TGCGCCAGCAGCTTGGCCTTGCGGGAGAGCTCCTACGAGCAGTACTTC. The encoded protein is CASSLALRESSYEQYF. Filled out from reference TRBV5-1 and TRBJ2-7, the complete variable domain reads KAGVTQTPRYLIKTRGQQVTLSCSPISGHRSVSWYQQTPGQGLQFLFEYFSETQRNKGNFPGRFSGRQFSNSRSEMNVSTLELGDSALYLCASSLALRESSYEQYFGPGTRLTVT.

The chain is built from TRBV6-1 and TRBJ1-1; D unclear. Germline CDR1 is MNHNS and CDR2 is SASEGT. The CDR3 extends over 14 amino acids. V lost 2 bases and J lost 1, with 8 bases in between. The CDR3 is CASSETPPNTEAFF. CDR3 DNA sequence: TGTGCCAGCAGTGAAACTCCGCCGAACACTGAAGCTTTCTTT.

This clone has just a few counts. The rearrangement joins TRBV15 to TRBJ2-7; 9 nucleotides match TRBD1. Trimming took 0 bases from V and 3 from J; bases not matched to a gene: 9. Germline lookup yields CDR1 LNHNV and CDR2 YYDKDF (reference sequence). CDR3 length equals 17 residues. DNA for the CDR3: TGTGCCACCAGCAGAGAGAGGGGGACAGGGCTTGTCTACGAGCAGTACTTC. Protein product: CATSRERGTGLVYEQYF. Supplemented by reference TRBV15 and TRBJ2-7, the full variable domain reads DAMVIQNPRYQVTQFGKPVTLSCSQTLNHNVMYWYQQKSSQAPKLLFHYYDKDFNNEADTPDNFQSRRPNTSFCFLDIRSPGLGDTAMYLCATSRERGTGLVYEQYFGPGTRLTVT.

This clone was found many times. The genes are TRBV2 and TRBJ2-4; a possible D gene is TRBD2 (7 bases). The length of the CDR3 is 13 residues. V lost 8 bases to trimming and J lost 5 bases, with 13 bases between them. The germline V gene has CDR1 SNHLY and CDR2 FYNNEI. CDR3: CASSRGGENIQYF. In nucleotides, the CDR3 is TGTGCCAGCTCTAGGGGGGGTGAAAACATTCAGTACTTC.

This clone was seen more than once but under ten times. V usage is TRBV5-1 and J usage is TRBJ1-1; D not certain. Germline V gene lookup returns CDR1 SGHRS and CDR2 YFSETQ. Deletions cut 4 bases from V and 0 bases from J, with 10 bases between. The CDR3 has 14 residues. The CDR3 DNA reads TGCGCCAGCAGCCAGGACGGCCTGAACACTGAAGCTTTCTTT. It yields the protein CASSQDGLNTEAFF. Complete variable domain (other parts from reference TRBV5-1 and TRBJ1-1): KAGVTQTPRYLIKTRGQQVTLSCSPISGHRSVSWYQQTPGQGLQFLFEYFSETQRNKGNFPGRFSGRQFSNSRSEMNVSTLELGDSALYLCASSQDGLNTEAFFGQGTRLTVV.

This chain connects TRBV5-1 to TRBJ2-1; D unclear. The CDR3 has 11 amino acids. V was clipped by 3 bases and J by 5 bases, with 3 bases between them. The germline CDR1 and CDR2 sequences are SGHRS and YFSETQ. The CDR3 reads CASSSNNEQFF. For the CDR3, the DNA is TGCGCCAGCAGCTCGAACAATGAGCAGTTCTTC.